One and the same sample provided the 24 T cell receptor beta chains below, sequenced in a study of T cell responses to AZD1222 COVID-19 vaccine. The method was immunoSEQ multiplex PCR; TCRdb's version includes in-frame clones alone and lacks a portion of them. The sample shows roughly 99,000 clones, just over 90% of them seen only once. Sequenced material: peripheral blood, taken 28 days after the second AZD1222 dose. The receptors were gathered from an adult who received the AZD1222 COVID-19 vaccine.

The chain joins TRBV7-9 to TRBJ1-5, with D possibly matching TRBD1 (6 bases). The CDR3 runs to 14 residues. Trimming took off 2 bases at V and 4 bases at J, with 9 bases between the two ends. Germline CDR1 and CDR2: SEHNR and FQNEAQ (reference sequence). The CDR3 bases are TGTGCCAGCAGCTTACCAGGACAGAATCAGCCCCAGCATTTT. It specifies CASSLPGQNQPQHF.

The chain links TRBV6-5 to TRBJ1-2; no clear D gene. The CDR3 is 13 amino acids. Germline values: CDR1 MNHEY, CDR2 SVGAGI. Trimming removed 7 bases from V and 3 bases from J, with 12 bases in between. The chain's CDR3 is CASTTQEYYGYTF. The CDR3 nucleotides read TGTGCCAGCACCACCCAGGAGTACTATGGCTACACCTTC.

V and J are TRBV28 and TRBJ2-3, with TRBD2 identical over 8 bases. The length of the CDR3 is 16 residues. Trimming took 7 bases from V and 5 from J; bases not matched to a gene: 14. CDR1 is MDHEN and CDR2 is SYDVKM in the germline V gene. CDR3 region: CASTMTLAGPRDTQYF. The CDR3 nucleotides read TGTGCCAGCACCATGACCCTAGCGGGTCCGAGAGATACGCAGTATTTT. Full variable domain (rest looked up from reference TRBV28 and TRBJ2-3): DVKVTQSSRYLVKRTGEKVFLECVQDMDHENMFWYRQDPGLGLRLIYFSYDVKMKEKGDIPEGYSVSREKKERFSLILESASTNQTSMYLCASTMTLAGPRDTQYFGPGTRLTVL.

The genes are TRBV7-2 and TRBJ1-2; D is unresolved. This CDR3 has 14 residues. Trimming took off 1 base at V and 2 bases at J, with 8 bases between the two ends. CDR1 is SGHTA, CDR2 FQGNSA, per germline. The CDR3 reads CASSLGAANYGYTF. For the CDR3, the DNA is TGTGCCAGCAGCTTAGGGGCAGCAAACTATGGCTACACCTTC.

This chain joins TRBV10-3 and TRBJ2-7; no firm D call. The CDR3 consists of 14 residues. In germline, CDR1 is ENHRY, CDR2 SYGVKD. V was clipped by 2 bases and J by 6 bases, with 14 bases between them. The CDR3 here is CAISEGRSLLEQYF. In nucleotides, the CDR3 is TGTGCCATCAGTGAGGGCAGGTCACTGCTCGAGCAGTACTTC.

The V gene is TRBV5-6, the J gene TRBJ2-7; D could derive from TRBD1 or TRBD2 (5 bases each). Trimming stripped 3 bases from V and 2 bases from J, with 12 bases between. Germline V gives CDR1 SGHDT, CDR2 YYEEEE. CDR3 size: 14 residues. CDR3 region: CASSWGTRAYEQYF. Written as DNA, the CDR3 is TGTGCCAGCAGCTGGGGGACGCGGGCCTACGAGCAGTACTTC. Full variable domain (remainder filled in from reference TRBV5-6 and TRBJ2-7): DAGVTQSPTHLIKTRGQQVTLRCSPKSGHDTVSWYQQALGQGPQFIFQYYEEEERQRGNFPDRFSGHQFPNYSSELNVNALLLGDSALYLCASSWGTRAYEQYFGPGTRLTVT.

This chain links TRBV3-1 (or the pseudogene TRBV3-2) with TRBJ2-3; D gene ambiguous. Germline assignment: CDR1 LGHDT and CDR2 YNNKEL (reference sequence). The CDR3 totals 14 residues. The V end was cut by 4 bases, the J end by 2 bases, with 10 bases between. The CDR3 nucleotides are TGTGCCAGCAGCCCCTGGCAGGTCACAGATACGCAGTATTTT. Residues: CASSPWQVTDTQYF.

The chain has TRBV19 and TRBJ2-7; 12 bases agree with TRBD1. With 3 bases clipped from V and 6 bases from J, the junction kept 6 bases outside the gene matches. CDR1 LNHDA and CDR2 SQIVND come from the germline V gene (reference sequence). The CDR3 runs to 15 residues. In DNA form, the CDR3 reads TGTGCCAGTAGTATGTCGGGGACAGGGGGCGTCGAGCAGTACTTC. Its translation is CASSMSGTGGVEQYF. The whole variable domain, filled in from reference TRBV19 and TRBJ2-7, reads DGGITQSPKYLFRKEGQNVTLSCEQNLNHDAMYWYRQDPGQGLRLIYYSQIVNDFQKGDIAEGYSVSREKKESFPLTVTSAQKNPTAFYLCASSMSGTGGVEQYFGPGTRLTVT.

This chain links TRBV5-4 with TRBJ1-4; D is unresolved. Trimming stripped 4 bases from V and 8 bases from J, with 12 bases between. The CDR3 contains 13 residues. In germline, CDR1 is SGHNT, CDR2 YYREEE (reference sequence). The CDR3 region is CASSVAPGEKLFF. In nucleotides, the CDR3 is TGTGCCAGCAGCGTTGCCCCGGGGGAAAAACTGTTTTTT. Full variable domain (rest looked up from reference TRBV5-4 and TRBJ1-4): ETGVTQSPTHLIKTRGQQVTLRCSSQSGHNTVSWYQQALGQGPQFIFQYYREEENGRGNFPPRFSGLQFPNYSSELNVNALELDDSALYLCASSVAPGEKLFFGSGTQLSVL.

The chain is built from TRBV2 and TRBJ2-5; no firm D call. V was cut by 10 bases and J by 3 bases, with 12 bases left in between. The germline gives CDR1 SNHLY, CDR2 FYNNEI. The CDR3 length is 12 residues. The CDR3 region has the DNA TGTGCCAATAGGGTGGGCAAAGAGACCCAGTACTTC. This gives the protein CANRVGKETQYF. The variable domain in full, completed from reference TRBV2 and TRBJ2-5, reads EPEVTQTPSHQVTQMGQEVILRCVPISNHLYFYWYRQILGQKVEFLVSFYNNEISEKSEIFDDQFSVERPDGSNFTLKIRSTKLEDSAMYFCANRVGKETQYFGPGTRLLVL.

The chain combines TRBV6-2 or TRBV6-3 with TRBJ1-2; TRBD1 might be the D (5 bases). The CDR3 loop spans 15 amino acids. CDR1 is MNHEY, CDR2 SVGEGT, per germline. Trimming took off 0 bases at V and 8 bases at J, with 16 bases between the two ends. CDR3 amino acids: CASSYSTVRERGYTF. The CDR3 DNA sequence: TGTGCCAGCAGTTACTCGACGGTCAGGGAGAGAGGCTACACCTTC.

The table lists this clone with a count of one. V gene TRBV21-1 combines with J gene TRBJ1-2; the table's D call, TRBD1, has no DNA check behind it. TRBV21-1 is noted as a pseudogene. The CDR3 is made up of 14 amino acids. CDR3 nucleotide sequence: TGTGCCAGCAGCAAAGAGGTAGGGGGCCATGGCTACACCTTC. This translates into CASSKEVGGHGYTF.

This chain uses TRBV13 with TRBJ1-4; tentative D call: TRBD1 (6 bases). V was pared by 3 bases and J by 0 bases, with 11 bases between. The V gene's germline CDR1 is PRHDT and CDR2 FYEKMQ (reference sequence). The CDR3 spans 16 residues. The DNA of the CDR3 is TGTGCCAGCAGCTTTCAGGGGACCGCAACTAATGAAAAACTGTTTTTT. Translation: CASSFQGTATNEKLFF.

The rearrangement uses TRBV6-5 and TRBJ1-6; D remains ambiguous. CDR1 is MNHEY, CDR2 SVGAGI, per germline. This CDR3 has 14 residues. V was shortened by 4 bases and J by 7 bases, with 11 bases between the two germline ends. In DNA, the CDR3 is TGTGCCAGCAGTTCAACAGTGTGGAATTCACCCCTCCACTTT. Its protein product is CASSSTVWNSPLHF.

V and J are TRBV19 and TRBJ1-3; the match to TRBD1 covers 9 bases. Germline trimming cut 7 bases from V and 4 bases from J; bases unmatched to any gene: 11. Germline CDR1 and CDR2: LNHDA and SQIVND (reference sequence). This CDR3 is built from 16 residues. The CDR3 nucleotides are TGTGCCAGTATGACGATACAGGGGGCCAGAGGAAACACCATATATTTT. Protein sequence: CASMTIQGARGNTIYF.

This clone was counted once. This chain joins TRBV18 and TRBJ2-7; D uncertain. CDR1 and CDR2 (germline): KGHSH, LQKENI. Trimming removed 2 bases at V and 4 bases at J, with 15 bases between. This CDR3 has 15 residues. This CDR3 is CASSPGNGMVYEQYF. The CDR3 DNA is TGTGCCAGCTCACCAGGGAATGGAATGGTATACGAGCAGTACTTC.

V and J are TRBV6-5 and TRBJ1-5, with D possibly matching TRBD1 (5 bases). V lost 3 bases to trimming and J lost 10 bases, with 13 bases between them. Germline CDR1 MNHEY, CDR2 SVGAGI. The length of the CDR3 is 13 residues. The CDR3 spells CASSYGGDGPQHF. The CDR3 nucleotides are TGTGCCAGCAGTTATGGGGGAGACGGACCCCAGCATTTT.

The rearrangement links TRBV18 to TRBJ1-1; a possible D gene is TRBD1 (6 bases). This CDR3 spans 15 amino acids. Trimming removed 2 bases from V and 6 bases from J, with 16 bases in between. Germline CDR1 and CDR2: KGHSH and LQKENI. CDR3 DNA: TGTGCCAGCTCACCATTAGGGGGGAGAACGGCTGAAGCTTTCTTT. Translating gives CASSPLGGRTAEAFF.

The chain employs TRBV10-3 and TRBJ1-6; D remains ambiguous. In germline, CDR1 is ENHRY, CDR2 SYGVKD. CDR3 length: 14 residues. V was trimmed by 0 bases and J by 7 bases, leaving 7 bases between them. The CDR3 region is CAISESQGNSPLHF. The CDR3 DNA is TGTGCCATCAGTGAGTCTCAAGGGAATTCACCCCTCCACTTT.

V is TRBV28 and J is TRBJ1-2; possibly TRBD1 for D (5 bases). This CDR3 spans 14 amino acids. Between the trimmed V and J ends, which lost 5 bases and 4 bases, there was a span of 14 bases. Germline values: CDR1 MDHEN, CDR2 SYDVKM. The CDR3 loop is CASSPPPRAYGYTF. The CDR3 coding sequence is TGTGCCAGCAGTCCCCCCCCCAGGGCCTATGGCTACACCTTC.

V gene TRBV11-1 combines with J gene TRBJ2-5, with a possible D match to TRBD2 (6 bases). There are 13 residues in the CDR3. V lost 6 bases to trimming and J lost 2 bases, with 10 bases between them. Germline loops: CDR1 SGHAT, CDR2 FQDESV (reference sequence). The CDR3 DNA is TGTGCCAGCAGTATGGGGACTCAAGAGACCCAGTACTTC. This gives the protein CASSMGTQETQYF.

With regard to this clone: Germline and junction disagree at one end, which may indicate a read error. V gene TRBV28 combines with J gene TRBJ2-5; possibly TRBD2 for D (5 bases). Germline assignment: CDR1 MDHEN and CDR2 SYDVKM. The CDR3 is 13 residues long. CDR3 in amino acids: CASSWRVQGTQYF. The CDR3 region has the DNA TGTGCCAGCAGTTGGCGGGTCCAAGGGACCCAGTACTTC.

This clone was seen just once. This chain links TRBV4-3 with TRBJ1-1; 8 bases are shared with TRBD1. The V segment lost 4 bases and the J segment 8 bases; nucleotides outside the gene matches: 6. Germline loops: CDR1 LGHNA, CDR2 YSLEER. The CDR3 covers 13 residues. The CDR3 loop reads CASSRTGTTEAFF. DNA of the CDR3: TGCGCCAGCAGCCGGACAGGGACTACCGAAGCTTTCTTT.

The chain joins TRBV28 to TRBJ1-4; TRBD1 matches 7 bases. This CDR3 is 14 amino acids long. Germline loops: CDR1 MDHEN, CDR2 SYDVKM. Trimming cost V 7 bases and J 7 bases; bases outside gene matches: 9. CDR3 amino acids: CASTDTGAVEKLFF. The CDR3 coding sequence is TGTGCCAGCACCGACACAGGGGCGGTTGAAAAACTGTTTTTT.